Presented here are 3 T cell receptor beta chains from one specimen sequenced in a study of shared T cell receptors in the human thymus. The method was immunoSEQ multiplex PCR; TCRdb's version includes in-frame clones alone and lacks a portion of them. Of about 540,000 clones listed, about 80% were seen once; the top ten hold about 0.012%. The same sample was also used in a study of human thymus T cells.

Specimen: thymocytes. These TCRs come from a boy in the first two years of life with a congenital heart defect.

V usage is TRBV4-3 and J usage is TRBJ2-7; a possible D gene is TRBD1 (6 bases). The CDR3 sequence is 15 residues long. V lost 3 bases and J 6 bases, leaving 18 bases between the germline ends. The germline gives CDR1 LGHNA, CDR2 YSLEER. This chain's CDR3 is CASSHWGPRLGEQYF. The CDR3 coding sequence is TGCGCCAGCAGCCATTGGGGGCCCCGTTTGGGCGAGCAGTACTTC.

This clone occurred once. The J gene is TRBJ2-7, the V gene TRBV4-3, with 9 bases fitting TRBD1. This CDR3 is built from 16 residues. Germline-derived CDR1 and CDR2 are LGHNA and YSLEER. J lost 1 base, V lost 1 base, and 5 bases had no gene match. The CDR3, as DNA: TGCGCCAGCAGCCAAGCGACAGGGGGGCCTTCCTACGAGCAGTACTTC. This encodes CASSQATGGPSYEQYF.

The chain is built from TRBV27 and TRBJ2-7, with TRBD1 matching over 11 bases. CDR3 size: 14 residues. Germline CDR1 and CDR2: MNHEY and SMNVEV (reference sequence). After removal of 7 bases from V and 3 bases from J, the junction contained 5 bases not matched to a gene. The CDR3 DNA sequence: TGTGCCAGCACTTGGACAGGGGGCGGCTACGAGCAGTACTTC. Amino acid sequence: CASTWTGGGYEQYF.